Reported below is one T cell receptor beta chain. The target of this receptor is not known. Nothing much larger sits one base from this clone, and base qualities are not available. The data stem from a study of spatial heterogeneity in lung cancer (dated by TCRdb to the late 2010s). About the study as a whole: Beta-chain transcripts were consistently detected in greater numbers than alpha-chain transcripts, which likely reflected higher beta-chain transcript abundance. In non-small cell lung cancer, the study made a quantitative comparison of TCR alpha and beta repertoires among multiple tumor regions, matched nontumor lung and blood. Both alpha and beta chains were TCR-sequenced in approximately 200 tumor regions, around 64 matched nontumor lung samples and 56 PBMC samples obtained at surgery. In the raw uncorrected reads, each unique combination of TCR and UMI appeared more than ten times on average. Nonsynonymous mutation counts, determined by whole-exome sequencing of tumor tissue, were related to features of the TCR repertoire. The study at large found these results: Ubiquitous expanded tumor TCRs showed up in blood more often at tumor resection than at routine follow-up. Additional single-cell paired TCR alpha and beta sequencing was considered necessary to confirm, at a functional level, the hypothesis that regional TCRs recognize regional mutations.

Library preparation used 5' RACE. TCRdb records NextSeq 500 as the sequencer. The TCR library protocol attached a unique molecular identifier to each TCR cDNA molecule to allow correction of PCR and sequencing errors. Regarding the original processing steps: Decombinator tools were used for TCR identification, UMI-based error correction and CDR3 extraction. TCRs above a frequency of 2 per 1,000, corresponding to the top 1% of the tumor frequency distribution, were defined as expanded. Rényi diversity was computed with the R vegan package after subsampling each repertoire 100 times to 5,000 TCRs. CDR3 similarity networks were built from amino acid triplet string-kernel similarity, connecting CDR3s with pairwise similarity above 0.82. TCRdb handled the public reads itself, with Q25 trimming in fastp and clone calling in MiXCR, and kept productive beta chains. Every CDR3 protein is listed once, alongside the most common genes and DNA of its rows. The V and J calls, along with clone size, are taken from TCRdb and not from the paper's own processing. For this sample the table gives over 9,500 distinct CDR3 sequences, of which about 15% were detected only once. The top ten hold approximately 50% of the sample.

The time point label here, explained by the study, means: sample taken at primary tumor resection. Whole RNA extracted from tumor and nontumor lung tissue, or from cryopreserved PBMC samples, was used for TCR sequencing without cell sorting. Samples were obtained from approximately 77 patients with early-stage, untreated non-small cell lung cancer from the lung TRACERx cohort. Patients were selected for TCR sequencing only if sufficient RNA was available from at least two tumor regions. The clonotype was recovered from a male donor with early-stage non-small cell lung cancer. Specimen: PBMCs, collected at surgery.

The nucleotide sequence is given as TGTGCCATCCGCGACAGCTCTGGGGCCAACGTCCTGACTTTC. The encoded protein is CAIRDSSGANVLTF. The chain employs TRBV10-3 and TRBJ2-6, and perhaps TRBD1 as D gene, on 5 matching bases. CDR1 and CDR2, looked up from the germline V gene, are ENHRY and SYGVKD. The cysteine opens and the phenylalanine closes a CDR3 of 14 amino acids. The CDR3 DNA has 42 bases and is translated from base 1. V is clipped by 8 bases and J by 0 bases, and the sequence between their germline boundaries is 8 bases long.